The 15 T cell receptor beta chains in this list originate from one sample, sequenced in a study of Ad26.COV2.S vaccination and SARS-CoV-2 variants. Specified treatment: some 19 received Ad26.COV2.S at low or high dose, single or two shots; 5 received placebo; per-sample allocation not given. Sample collection was performed on day 63 after the first vaccine or placebo injection. Clones were sequenced by immunoSEQ multiplex PCR, and TCRdb holds only the in-frame ones, with some missing. The sample gives about 420,000 clones, approximately 90% of which show up once; around 3.6% is in the top ten. The source material was peripheral blood, sampled in a trial of Ad26.COV2.S vaccine versus placebo. These receptors came from a person aged 18-65 years who received the Ad26.COV2.S COVID-19 vaccine or a placebo.

The genes are TRBV7-9 and TRBJ1-4, with D unresolved. From germline, CDR1 is SEHNR and CDR2 FQNEAQ (reference sequence). This CDR3 has 13 residues. V was shortened by 7 bases and J by 7 bases, with 13 bases between the two germline ends. CDR3 bases: TGTGCCAGCACCCCTGGGGATGTTGAAAAACTGTTTTTT. Residues: CASTPGDVEKLFF.

The rearrangement joins TRBV6-5 to TRBJ1-1; possible D gene TRBD1, 6 bases. The CDR3 spans 15 residues. CDR1 is MNHEY and CDR2 is SVGAGI in the germline V gene. V was pared by 6 bases and J by 10 bases, with 24 bases between. The CDR3 DNA follows: TGTGCCAGCAGCCCCGGGACAAGGGGATATTCTGGAGCTTTCTTT. This sequence encodes CASSPGTRGYSGAFF.

As DNA, the CDR3 is TGTGCCAGCAGCGAGACGGATGTATCCTACGAGCAGTACTTC. Its translation is CASSETDVSYEQYF. The chain has TRBV9 and TRBJ2-7; D unresolved. The CDR3 extends over 14 amino acids. V dropped 3 bases and J dropped 1 base, with 11 bases sitting between them. Germline values: CDR1 SGDLS, CDR2 YYNGEE. The complete variable domain, with remaining parts taken from reference TRBV9 and TRBJ2-7, reads DSGVTQTPKHLITATGQRVTLRCSPRSGDLSVYWYQQSLDQGLQFLIQYYNGEERAKGNILERFSAQQFPDLHSELNLSSLELGDSALYFCASSETDVSYEQYFGPGTRLTVT.

The V call is TRBV7-2, the J call TRBJ2-7; a weak D match, TRBD2 (6 bases). Between the trimmed V and J ends, which lost 4 bases and 1 base, there was a span of 14 bases. Germline CDR1 SGHTA, CDR2 FQGNSA. CDR3 length equals 15 residues. The CDR3 nucleotides read TGTGCCAGCAGCTCCTTTAGCGGATGGTCCTACGAGCAGTACTTC. As protein: CASSSFSGWSYEQYF.

This chain joins TRBV28 and TRBJ1-5, with 9 bases fitting TRBD1. The CDR3 consists of 16 residues. Germline V gene sequence: CDR1 MDHEN, CDR2 SYDVKM. Unmatched junction bases numbered 9, after V lost 6 bases and J lost 3 bases. In DNA, the CDR3 is TGTGCCAGCAGACCTCGACAGGGGGTGTACAATCAGCCCCAGCATTTT. Amino acids: CASRPRQGVYNQPQHF.

The chain uses TRBV6-2 or TRBV6-3 and TRBJ2-1; D ambiguous. This CDR3 region has 14 residues. The germline V gene has CDR1 MNHEY and CDR2 SVGEGT. Deletions cut 0 bases from V and 4 bases from J, with 7 bases between. The CDR3 sequence: CASSYSYEYNEQFF. In DNA, the CDR3 is TGTGCCAGCAGTTACTCGTACGAGTACAATGAGCAGTTCTTC.

V usage is TRBV10-3 and J usage is TRBJ2-7, with 7 bases lining up with TRBD2. The germline V gene encodes CDR1 ENHRY and CDR2 SYGVKD. The V and J ends lost 2 bases and 2 bases, in that order; junction bases with no gene match: 9. The CDR3 consists of 16 residues. The CDR3 bases are TGTGCCATCAGTGAGCCGCGTGGCGGGGGAACCTACGAGCAGTACTTC. Translated, it gives CAISEPRGGGTYEQYF.

This clone has a handful of counts. J is TRBJ1-4 and V is TRBV4-3, with D unclear. The CDR3 totals 17 residues. The germline CDR1 and CDR2 sequences are LGHNA and YSLEER. Trimming removed 1 base from V and 0 bases from J, with 12 bases in between. The CDR3 DNA reads TGCGCCAGCAGCCAAGCAAGCTATGGGGCAACTAATGAAAAACTGTTTTTT. Translated: CASSQASYGATNEKLFF.

This clone was detected only once. The rearrangement joins TRBV7-2 to TRBJ2-2; no reliable D call. In germline, CDR1 is SGHTA, CDR2 FQGNSA. V lost 1 base and J lost 4, with 7 bases in between. This CDR3 is 14 amino acids long. Written as DNA, the CDR3 is TGTGCCAGCAGCTTAGTTCCCCCCACCGGGGAGCTGTTTTTT. This sequence encodes CASSLVPPTGELFF.

The gene calls are TRBV30 and TRBJ2-5, with 8 nucleotides matching TRBD2. Trimming removed 1 base from V and 0 bases from J; junction bases left unmatched: 13. Germline V CDR1 and CDR2: GTSNPN, SVGIG (reference sequence). The CDR3 contains 18 residues. The CDR3 DNA follows: TGTGCCTGGAGTGGCCCGACCGGGGCTAGCGGGTACCAAGAGACCCAGTACTTC. This codes for CAWSGPTGASGYQETQYF.

V and J are TRBV7-3 and TRBJ2-5; 7 bases line up with TRBD1. From germline, CDR1 is SGHTA and CDR2 FQGTGA. V dropped 6 bases and J dropped 4; count of bases not matched to a gene: 5. CDR3 length: 13 amino acids. The CDR3 reads CASSPTGIETQYF. The DNA for the CDR3 is TGTGCCAGCAGTCCGACAGGGATAGAGACCCAGTACTTC.

The chain employs TRBV28 and TRBJ2-5; 7 bases align to TRBD1. The CDR3 is 14 amino acids. V shed 3 bases, J shed 1 base, and the junction held 2 bases outside the gene matches. Germline V CDR1 and CDR2: MDHEN, SYDVKM. CDR3 amino acids: CASSFDRVQETQYF. CDR3 in DNA: TGTGCCAGCAGTTTTGACAGGGTCCAAGAGACCCAGTACTTC.

The chain uses TRBV2 and TRBJ2-3; TRBD2 is a possible D gene (5 bases). Germline CDR1 is SNHLY and CDR2 is FYNNEI. This CDR3 spans 15 amino acids. The germline V and J ends were trimmed by 6 bases and 5 bases, with 18 bases remaining between them. This chain's CDR3 is CASRPTRLTRDTQYF. The CDR3 DNA follows: TGTGCCAGCAGGCCTACTAGGCTCACACGAGATACGCAGTATTTT.

This chain connects TRBV6-5 to TRBJ1-6; weak D call: TRBD1 (6 bases). V was trimmed by 0 bases and J by 7 bases, leaving 13 bases between them. This CDR3 is built from 16 residues. Per the germline V gene, CDR1 is MNHEY and CDR2 is SVGAGI. The CDR3: CASSYSRQERNSPLHF. In DNA, the CDR3 is TGTGCCAGCAGTTACTCGAGACAGGAAAGGAATTCACCCCTCCACTTT.

This sequence joins TRBV29-1 and TRBJ2-7, with TRBD1 matching 7 bases. Germline-derived CDR1 and CDR2 are SQVTM and ANQGSEA. This CDR3 region has 13 residues. V shed 6 bases, J shed 0 bases, and the junction held 5 bases outside the gene matches. CDR3 DNA sequence: TGCAGCGTCCAAAGACAGGGCTCCTACGAGCAGTACTTC. This gives the protein CSVQRQGSYEQYF.